This TCR beta chain was identified in a study of shared clonotypes between healthy human individuals. Study-wide points: Generation of non-shared clonotypes was less probable than generation of clonotypes shared by all four donors.

V gave up 4 bases and J gave up 3 bases; unmatched junction bases: 12. The germline gives CDR1 LNHDA, CDR2 SQIVND (reference sequence). CDR3 size: 16 residues. The repertoire was sequenced with immunoSEQ multiplex PCR; TCRdb's copy has only in-frame clones and lacks some. The profile shows about 1.4 million clones, approximately 97% of them singletons. About this clone: Antigen unknown.

This clonotype originated in a man aged 30-40 years in good health. Sequencing was done on a sample of naive CD4+ T cells sorted from blood. Subset given: CD45RA+ positively selected. The J gene is TRBJ2-7, the V gene TRBV19; 7 bases map to TRBD2. CDR3: CASSRDLAAGDYEQYF. The DNA of the CDR3 is TGTGCCAGTAGTAGGGATCTAGCGGCAGGAGACTACGAGCAGTACTTC.